A single sample gave rise to the 20 T cell receptor beta chains below, sequenced in a study of blood T cell repertoires in COVID-19. The protocol was immunoSEQ multiplex PCR, while the TCRdb copy is restricted to in-frame clones and leaves out a portion. The table records about 300,000 clones, about nine tenths of them present only once. Sample: peripheral blood. These receptors all stem from a young woman who had recovered from COVID-19.

The genes are TRBV7-9 and TRBJ1-2, with 7 bases fitting TRBD1. The CDR3 contains 15 residues. Germline V gives CDR1 SEHNR, CDR2 FQNEAQ (reference sequence). With V trimmed by 7 bases and J by 6 bases, 14 bases remained unmatched. Here the CDR3 DNA reads TGTGCCAGCACGAAAGGGACAGCTAGCATTAATGGCTACACCTTC. Residues: CASTKGTASINGYTF.

The chain combines TRBV4-1 with TRBJ1-1; the match to TRBD1 covers 7 bases. This CDR3 comprises 15 residues. Per germline, CDR1 MGHRA and CDR2 YSYEKL. The trim removed 2 bases at V and 4 bases at J, leaving 7 bases unmatched. For the CDR3, the DNA is TGCGCCAGCAGCCAAAACAGGGGAGTGGGCACTGAAGCTTTCTTT. Translation: CASSQNRGVGTEAFF.

The rearrangement links TRBV28 to TRBJ1-1; possible D gene TRBD1, 6 bases. V was pared by 2 bases and J by 3 bases, with 13 bases between. The CDR3 has 15 residues. Germline V gene sequence: CDR1 MDHEN, CDR2 SYDVKM. In nucleotides, the CDR3 is TGTGCCAGCAGTTTAGCGGGGGCTAGGGACACTGAAGCTTTCTTT. This sequence encodes CASSLAGARDTEAFF.

The chain is built from TRBV7-3 and TRBJ2-1, with D perhaps TRBD2 (6 bases). The CDR3 covers 13 residues. Germline assignment: CDR1 SGHTA and CDR2 FQGTGA. Trimming removed 4 bases at V and 4 bases at J, with 8 bases between. The CDR3 bases are TGTGCCAGCAGCTCGGCGGGGTACAATGAGCAGTTCTTC. Translation: CASSSAGYNEQFF. Full variable domain (missing parts from reference TRBV7-3 and TRBJ2-1): GAGVSQTPSNKVTEKGKYVELRCDPISGHTALYWYRQSLGQGPEFLIYFQGTGAADDSGLPNDRFFAVRPEGSVSTLKIQRTERGDSAVYLCASSSAGYNEQFFGPGTRLTVL.

The V call is TRBV6-2 or TRBV6-3, the J call TRBJ2-2; tentative D call: TRBD2 (6 bases). V lost 5 bases and J 6 bases, leaving 16 bases between the germline ends. The CDR3 is 15 amino acids. Per germline, CDR1 MNHEY and CDR2 SVGEGT. CDR3 coding DNA: TGTGCCAGCAGTGACGGGATCAGGGAGGCCGGGGAGCTGTTTTTT. It encodes CASSDGIREAGELFF.

This chain links TRBV28 with TRBJ1-2, with TRBD1 matching over 9 bases. V was clipped by 5 bases and J by 8 bases; unmatched bases: 9. This CDR3 comprises 14 residues. Germline V gene data show CDR1 as MDHEN and CDR2 as SYDVKM. CDR3 amino acids: CASSGQQGAGGYTF. CDR3 nucleotides: TGTGCCAGCAGTGGTCAACAGGGGGCTGGAGGCTACACCTTC.

The rearrangement links TRBV7-9 to TRBJ2-7; D perhaps matches TRBD2 (5 bases). Trimming left V 4 bases short and J 3 bases short, with 10 bases between. The germline V gene encodes CDR1 SEHNR and CDR2 FQNEAQ (reference sequence). The CDR3 has 13 residues. The CDR3 spells CASSSGIVYEQYF. The CDR3 DNA follows: TGTGCCAGCAGCTCCGGGATCGTCTACGAGCAGTACTTC.

The chain is built from TRBV11-2 and TRBJ2-3; 9 bases line up with TRBD2. This CDR3 contains 16 residues. The V segment lost 1 base and the J segment 0 bases; nucleotides outside the gene matches: 2. The germline V gene encodes CDR1 SGHAT and CDR2 FQNNGV. The CDR3 reads CASSLVRGGSTDTQYF. The CDR3 DNA sequence: TGTGCCAGCAGCTTAGTGCGGGGGGGGAGCACAGATACGCAGTATTTT.

The chain combines TRBV18 with TRBJ2-2; tentatively, D is TRBD1 (5 bases). The V end lost 10 bases, the J end lost 6 bases, and 15 bases lay between the germline ends. The CDR3 totals 13 residues. Germline CDR1 and CDR2: KGHSH and LQKENI. CDR3 region: CATQQDRAGELFF. CDR3 nucleotides: TGTGCCACACAACAGGATCGGGCCGGGGAGCTGTTTTTT. Drawing the rest from reference TRBV18 and TRBJ2-2, the complete variable domain is NAGVMQNPRHLVRRRGQEARLRCSPMKGHSHVYWYRQLPEEGLKFMVYLQKENIIDESGMPKERFSAEFPKEGPSILRIQQVVRGDSAAYFCATQQDRAGELFFGEGSRLTVL.

The chain employs TRBV6-1 and TRBJ1-5; 7 positions match TRBD1. After removal of 0 bases from V and 9 bases from J, the junction contained 8 bases not matched to a gene. The CDR3 covers 15 residues. The germline gives CDR1 MNHNS, CDR2 SASEGT. CDR3 in DNA: TGTGCCAGCAGTGAAGCCCGACAGGGCCGCCGGCCCCAGCATTTT. Translating gives CASSEARQGRRPQHF.

This chain uses TRBV9 with TRBJ2-7, with D possibly matching TRBD2 (5 bases). V lost 0 bases, J lost 2 bases, and 15 bases lay in between. Germline V CDR1 and CDR2: SGDLS, YYNGEE. There are 16 residues in the CDR3. CDR3 sequence reads: CASSVARAPAAYEQYF. The CDR3 DNA is TGTGCCAGCAGCGTAGCGAGGGCTCCGGCGGCCTACGAGCAGTACTTC.

The V and J genes are TRBV6-6 and TRBJ2-7, with TRBD2 identical over 7 bases. CDR3 length: 15 residues. CDR1 MNHNY and CDR2 SVGAGI come from the germline V gene (reference sequence). V shed 2 bases, J shed 4 bases, and the junction held 8 bases outside the gene matches. The CDR3 nucleotides are TGTGCCAGCAGTTACAAAGGACTAGATCCTTACGAGCAGTACTTC. Its translation: CASSYKGLDPYEQYF.

The chain recombines TRBV4-2 with TRBJ2-3; tentative D call: TRBD2 (7 bases). This CDR3 has 16 amino acids. Trimming cost V 0 bases and J 6 bases, with 16 bases left between them. Germline CDR1 and CDR2: LGHNA and YNFKEQ. The CDR3 here is CASSQDMGGARDTQYF. The CDR3 DNA is TGTGCCAGCAGCCAAGATATGGGGGGGGCCAGGGATACGCAGTATTTT.

The table lists this clone with a few counts. The same CDR3 can be traced to other DNA sequences in this sample. The chain employs TRBV18 and TRBJ1-2; the match to TRBD1 covers 8 bases. Per germline, CDR1 KGHSH and CDR2 LQKENI. This CDR3 has 15 amino acids. Trimming at V came to 1 base and at J to 2 bases, leaving 3 bases not matched to a gene. This chain's CDR3 is CASSPLDRGNYGYTF. In DNA form, the CDR3 reads TGTGCCAGCTCACCACTTGACAGGGGAAACTATGGCTACACCTTC.

The V call is TRBV4-2, the J call TRBJ2-7; maybe TRBD1 (6 bases). CDR1 and CDR2 from the germline V gene are LGHNA and YNFKEQ. The CDR3 runs to 15 residues. Trimming took off 0 bases at V and 4 bases at J, with 13 bases between the two ends. CDR3 protein: CASSQDWLQGYEQYF. Here the CDR3 DNA reads TGTGCCAGCAGCCAAGATTGGCTACAGGGATACGAGCAGTACTTC.

This clone occurred once. The rearrangement links TRBV10-3 to TRBJ1-5; no clear D. Germline assignment: CDR1 ENHRY and CDR2 SYGVKD. This CDR3 is built from 14 residues. V lost 0 bases and J 8 bases, leaving 11 bases between the germline ends. CDR3 residues: CAISESGGGEPQHF. DNA for the CDR3: TGTGCCATCAGTGAGTCGGGAGGTGGGGAGCCCCAGCATTTT.

This chain joins TRBV19 and TRBJ1-1, with 8 bases identical to TRBD1. Germline V gives CDR1 LNHDA, CDR2 SQIVND (reference sequence). The length of the CDR3 is 14 residues. V was pared by 7 bases and J by 5 bases, with 9 bases of the junction left unmatched. CDR3 in amino acids: CASTRMGQATEAFF. For the CDR3, the DNA is TGTGCCAGTACCCGCATGGGACAGGCAACTGAAGCTTTCTTT.

V usage is TRBV9 and J usage is TRBJ2-3; TRBD2 matches 11 bases. This CDR3 comprises 16 residues. Germline CDR1 reads SGDLS; CDR2 reads YYNGEE. V was clipped by 3 bases and J by 4 bases; unmatched bases: 7. The CDR3 DNA reads as TGTGCCAGCAGCGGGTTACTAGCGGGGGCCCCAGATACGCAGTATTTT. Protein sequence: CASSGLLAGAPDTQYF.

The rearrangement joins TRBV7-2 to TRBJ1-6; D may be TRBD1 (5 bases). Germline CDR1 SGHTA, CDR2 FQGNSA. Trimming took off 0 bases at V and 2 bases at J, with 14 bases between the two ends. The CDR3 is 18 residues long. CDR3 in amino acids: CASSLAGRAKTYNSPLHF. Written as DNA, the CDR3 is TGTGCCAGCAGCTTAGCGGGGCGTGCAAAAACCTATAATTCACCCCTCCACTTT.

The chain is built from TRBV7-9 and TRBJ1-2; weak D call: TRBD1 (6 bases). Between the trimmed V and J ends, which lost 5 bases and 7 bases, there was a span of 14 bases. CDR1 and CDR2 (germline): SEHNR, FQNEAQ (reference sequence). The CDR3 contains 13 residues. CDR3 sequence (DNA): TGTGCCAGCAGCCCCCAGGGGCTCGGTGGCTACACCTTC. It codes for CASSPQGLGGYTF.